The clone carrying this T cell receptor (beta chain) was counted at least ten times. Its antigen is still unknown. The CDR3 extends over 14 amino acids. Germline V gene data show CDR1 as LNHNV and CDR2 as YYDKDF (reference sequence). V lost 5 bases and J 6 bases, leaving 17 bases between the germline ends. Preparation of the TCRbeta library used unique molecular identifiers. MiXCR, run by TCRdb on the PCR reads, gives a single entry per CDR3 protein. The sample has roughly 180,000 distinct CDR3 sequences, 11% seen once. This record comes from a study of T-cell reconstitution after alpha-beta-depleted transplantation in children. Whole-study results and caveats: Among T cells one year after transplant, newly produced cells accounted for most counts and diversity. About two months after transplant, alpha-beta T cells reportedly came from several hundred expanded graft clones. Recipient T cells and thymic progenitors that survived gave rise to the high TCRbeta diversity observed at day 60 in some patients.

The gene calls are TRBV15 and TRBJ2-7; D gene ambiguous. This material consisted of PBMCs, taken before TCRalphabeta/CD19-depleted stem cell transplant. The receptor comes from a boy aged 2 to 9 with acute myeloid leukemia, due to receive a stem cell transplant. CDR3 nucleotide sequence: TGTGCCACCAGCGTGGGTTTGGGTTTCGGCGAGCAGTACTTC. It translates to CATSVGLGFGEQYF.